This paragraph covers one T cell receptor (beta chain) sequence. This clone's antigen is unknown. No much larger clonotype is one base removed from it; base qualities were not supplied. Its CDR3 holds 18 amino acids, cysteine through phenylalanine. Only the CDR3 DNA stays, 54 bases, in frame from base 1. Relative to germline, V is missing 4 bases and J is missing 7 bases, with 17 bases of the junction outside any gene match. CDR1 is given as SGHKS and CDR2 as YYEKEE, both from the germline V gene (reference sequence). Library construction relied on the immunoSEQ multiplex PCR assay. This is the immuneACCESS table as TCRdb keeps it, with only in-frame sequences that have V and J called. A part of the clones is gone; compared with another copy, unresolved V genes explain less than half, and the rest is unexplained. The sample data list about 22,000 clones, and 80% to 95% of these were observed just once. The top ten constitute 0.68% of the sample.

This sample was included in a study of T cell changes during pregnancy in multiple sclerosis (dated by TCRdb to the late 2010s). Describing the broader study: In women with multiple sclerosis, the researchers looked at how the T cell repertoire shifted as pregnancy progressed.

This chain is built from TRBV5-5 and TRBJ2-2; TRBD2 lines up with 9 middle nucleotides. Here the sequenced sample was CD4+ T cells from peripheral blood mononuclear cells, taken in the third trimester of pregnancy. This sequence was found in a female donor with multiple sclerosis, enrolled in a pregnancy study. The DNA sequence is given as TGTGCCAGCAGCCTGTACCCTAGAAGCGGGGGGACATTCGGGGAGCTGTTTTTT. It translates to CASSLYPRSGGTFGELFF.